This T cell receptor (beta chain) was recovered during a study of identical twins. Germline trimming cut 5 bases from V and 1 base from J; bases unmatched to any gene: 7. CDR1 is SGHVS, CDR2 FQNEAQ, per germline. The CDR3 covers 17 residues. MiXCR, run by TCRdb on the 5' RACE reads, gives a single entry per CDR3 protein. This sample has 650,000 to 800,000 distinct CDR3 sequences, with around 8.6% found just once. The sample was also reused in another study, on yellow fever vaccine responses in identical twins.

The sequence derives from a woman under 30 in good health. The chain carries TRBV7-8 and TRBJ1-4, with TRBD1 matching over 10 bases. The material sequenced was PBMCs. DNA of the CDR3: TGTGCCAGCAGCGAACCAGGACAGGGGGGAACTAATGAAAAACTGTTTTTT. The encoded protein is CASSEPGQGGTNEKLFF. Based on the CDR3 plus reference TRBV7-8 and TRBJ1-4, the full variable domain is GAGVSQSPRYKVAKRGQDVALRCDPISGHVSLFWYQQALGQGPEFLTYFQNEAQLDKSGLPSDRFFAERPEGSVSTLKIQRTQQEDSAVYLCASSEPGQGGTNEKLFFGSGTQLSVL.